Below are 24 T cell receptor beta chains sequenced from a single sample in a study of CXCR3-negative and CXCR3-positive naive CD8 T cells. Study results and limitations: Researchers report that CXCR3-positive naive cells carry more hydrophobic TRB CDR3s than CXCR3-negative naive cells.

These receptors' antigens are unknown. Libraries of TRB cDNA were made by 5' RACE and carried UMIs. TCRdb reprocessed the 5' RACE reads and stores each CDR3 protein as one record, lacking DNA. In all, the sample yields 65,000 to 90,000 distinct CDR3 sequences. Sample: naive CXCR3+ CD8+ T cells from blood. Subset of the sample: CD45RO-CCR7+CD27+CD95- naive CD8+ T cells expressing CXCR3 (TNR3+). The receptors stem from a human donor in good health. Some clones in this sample may be carry-over from other donors' samples.

This chain connects TRBV7-2 to TRBJ2-7; TCRdb indicates TRBD1, and absent DNA this call remains unverified. This CDR3 contains 16 residues. Per germline, CDR1 SGHTA and CDR2 FQGNSA. The CDR3 reads CASSFPGVSRPYEQYF.

The rearrangement joins TRBV7-2 to TRBJ2-1; TCRdb outputs TRBD2, but without DNA this stays unchecked. Germline values: CDR1 SGHTA, CDR2 FQGNSA. The CDR3 sequence is 15 residues long. The chain's CDR3 is CASSGRPGGHNEQFF.

This chain links TRBV5-1 with TRBJ2-5; the D call from TCRdb, TRBD2, cannot be confirmed without DNA. Per the germline V gene, CDR1 is SGHRS and CDR2 is YFSETQ. This CDR3 is 17 amino acids long. The chain's CDR3 is CASSLVLAGAVAETQYF.

V usage is TRBV7-9 and J usage is TRBJ1-4; TCRdb's D call of TRBD1 is untestable without DNA. CDR1 is SEHNR, CDR2 FQNEAQ, per germline (reference sequence). CDR3 length: 14 amino acids. The CDR3: CASRSTAPRRKLFF.

The chain recombines TRBV6-5 with TRBJ2-3; the D gene TCRdb calls, TRBD1, cannot be checked with no DNA. Germline V gene lookup returns CDR1 MNHEY and CDR2 SVGAGI. The CDR3 is 15 amino acids. This CDR3 reads CASSWGVGGTDTQYF.

The CDR3 here is CASTFGQLSPLHF. The chain uses TRBV27 and TRBJ1-6. CDR3 length equals 13 residues. Germline CDR1 and CDR2: MNHEY and SMNVEV (reference sequence).

The V and J genes are TRBV7-9 and TRBJ1-2; the D call of TRBD1 rests on TCRdb alone, since no DNA is present to check it. CDR1 is SEHNR, CDR2 FQNEAQ, per germline (reference sequence). CDR3 length equals 13 residues. The CDR3 is CASSGDRVDGYTF. Based on the CDR3 plus reference TRBV7-9 and TRBJ1-2, the full variable domain is DTGVSQNPRHKITKRGQNVTFRCDPISEHNRLYWYRQTLGQGPEFLTYFQNEAQLEKSRLLSDRFSAERPKGSFSTLEIQRTEQGDSAMYLCASSGDRVDGYTFGSGTRLTVV.

This chain uses TRBV29-1 with TRBJ1-1; the D call from TCRdb, TRBD1, cannot be confirmed without DNA. Germline assignment: CDR1 SQVTM and CDR2 ANQGSEA. There are 14 residues in the CDR3. The CDR3 spells CSVAGTGDYTEAFF.

The chain employs TRBV5-1 and TRBJ2-7; TCRdb's assignment of TRBD1 cannot be checked, as there is no DNA. Germline lookup yields CDR1 SGHRS and CDR2 YFSETQ. CDR3 length: 14 amino acids. CDR3 sequence reads: CASSFGGATREQYF.

The chain couples TRBV12-3 or TRBV12-4 to TRBJ2-1; as DNA is missing, the TRBD2 call by TCRdb cannot be tested. The CDR3 totals 11 residues. The CDR3 protein is CAIRTPLEQFF.

J is TRBJ2-1 and V is TRBV9; TCRdb returns TRBD2, unconfirmable since there is no DNA. There are 14 residues in the CDR3. In germline, CDR1 is SGDLS, CDR2 YYNGEE. CDR3 protein: CASRSVKEGNEQFF.

V usage is TRBV28 and J usage is TRBJ2-1; TCRdb reports TRBD2, a call that lacks DNA to check it against. Germline CDR1 MDHEN, CDR2 SYDVKM. The CDR3 length is 15 residues. CDR3 protein: CASSLTSGGYNEQFF.

This chain uses TRBV14 with TRBJ1-6. Per germline, CDR1 SGHDN and CDR2 FVKESK. CDR3 length equals 15 residues. CDR3 amino acids: CASSQEGMDNSPLHF.

The rearrangement uses TRBV9 and TRBJ2-5; the TCRdb D gene call, TRBD1, has no DNA to confirm it. CDR1 is SGDLS, CDR2 YYNGEE, per germline. The CDR3 sequence is 15 residues long. CDR3 loop: CASSVVAGTGETQYF.

The CDR3 loop reads CASSLKRGAYNEQFF. This sequence joins TRBV5-1 and TRBJ2-1; TCRdb's D call, TRBD2, is unchecked because there is no DNA. This CDR3 region has 15 residues. Germline lookup yields CDR1 SGHRS and CDR2 YFSETQ. Complete variable domain (other parts from reference TRBV5-1 and TRBJ2-1): KAGVTQTPRYLIKTRGQQVTLSCSPISGHRSVSWYQQTPGQGLQFLFEYFSETQRNKGNFPGRFSGRQFSNSRSEMNVSTLELGDSALYLCASSLKRGAYNEQFFGPGTRLTVL.

This chain joins TRBV27 and TRBJ1-6. The CDR3 loop spans 13 amino acids. Per germline, CDR1 MNHEY and CDR2 SMNVEV (reference sequence). CDR3 protein: CASSTYADSPLHF.

The CDR3 here is CASRLRGGPGAEAFF. This sequence joins TRBV28 and TRBJ1-1. CDR1 is MDHEN and CDR2 is SYDVKM in the germline V gene. CDR3 size: 15 residues. Based on the CDR3 plus reference TRBV28 and TRBJ1-1, the full variable domain is DVKVTQSSRYLVKRTGEKVFLECVQDMDHENMFWYRQDPGLGLRLIYFSYDVKMKEKGDIPEGYSVSREKKERFSLILESASTNQTSMYLCASRLRGGPGAEAFFGQGTRLTVV.

The J gene is TRBJ2-7, the V gene TRBV4-1; the TCRdb call, TRBD1, lacks DNA for checking. This CDR3 is built from 14 residues. Germline V gives CDR1 MGHRA, CDR2 YSYEKL. The CDR3 here is CASSQLTDSYEQYF.

This chain links TRBV19 with TRBJ1-1. There are 12 residues in the CDR3. Germline V gene sequence: CDR1 LNHDA, CDR2 SQIVND (reference sequence). CDR3: CASTEGQEEAFF. Full variable domain (remainder filled in from reference TRBV19 and TRBJ1-1): DGGITQSPKYLFRKEGQNVTLSCEQNLNHDAMYWYRQDPGQGLRLIYYSQIVNDFQKGDIAEGYSVSREKKESFPLTVTSAQKNPTAFYLCASTEGQEEAFFGQGTRLTVV.

The rearrangement joins TRBV2 to TRBJ2-1; the D gene TCRdb calls, TRBD2, cannot be checked with no DNA. CDR3 size: 15 residues. The germline V gene encodes CDR1 SNHLY and CDR2 FYNNEI. The CDR3 protein is CASSAGAGGRDEQFF.

V and J are TRBV10-3 and TRBJ2-7. CDR3 length equals 14 residues. Germline V lookup: CDR1 ENHRY, CDR2 SYGVKD. The CDR3 spells CAISVELSSYEQYF.

The chain is built from TRBV29-1 and TRBJ2-1. Germline V gene data show CDR1 as SQVTM and CDR2 as ANQGSEA. This CDR3 has 13 amino acids. CDR3: CSVDGFRGNEQFF.

This rearrangement joins TRBV29-1 to TRBJ2-7; TCRdb calls TRBD1, which cannot be checked without DNA. The CDR3 covers 13 residues. CDR1 and CDR2 (germline): SQVTM, ANQGSEA. CDR3 residues: CSVSAGTTYEQYF.

CDR3 amino acids: CATSDLAGAYNEQFF. V gene TRBV24-1 combines with J gene TRBJ2-1; without DNA, the TCRdb call of TRBD2 cannot be checked. The CDR3 length is 15 residues. The germline gives CDR1 KGHDR, CDR2 SFDVKD.